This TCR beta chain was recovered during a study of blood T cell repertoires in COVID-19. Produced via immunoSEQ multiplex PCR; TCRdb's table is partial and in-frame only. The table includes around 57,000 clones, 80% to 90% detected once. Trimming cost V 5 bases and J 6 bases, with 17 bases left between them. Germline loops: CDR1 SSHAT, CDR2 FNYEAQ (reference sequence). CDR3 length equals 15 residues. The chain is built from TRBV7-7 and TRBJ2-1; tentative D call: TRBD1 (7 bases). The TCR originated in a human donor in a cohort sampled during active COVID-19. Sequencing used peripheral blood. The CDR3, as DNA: TGTGCCAGCAGCAAAGGGGGGACAGAACCCAATGAGCAGTTCTTC. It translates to CASSKGGTEPNEQFF.